The 28 T cell receptor beta chains below all came from one sample that was sequenced in a study of early T cells in non-severe SARS-CoV-2 infection. TCRdb used MiXCR to reprocess the 5' RACE reads, holding one entry per CDR3 protein. This sample has 40,000 to 50,000 distinct CDR3 sequences, with 5% to 6.5% found just once. Material: whole blood, obtained at baseline. These receptors all stem from an adult who was a healthcare worker with PCR-confirmed SARS-CoV-2 infection or an uninfected control (not recorded which).

This clonotype was observed at least ten times. The V and J genes are TRBV5-6 and TRBJ2-1; D is perhaps TRBD1 or TRBD2 (6 bases each). The V gene's germline CDR1 is SGHDT and CDR2 YYEEEE. This CDR3 region has 14 residues. The ends were cut back, 0 bases at V and 10 bases at J, with 14 bases in the middle. CDR3: CASSLEVGGTEQFF. The CDR3, as DNA: TGTGCCAGCAGCTTGGAGGTCGGAGGGACAGAGCAGTTCTTC.

This clonotype was counted only a few times. The rearrangement links TRBV6-6 to TRBJ1-1; tentatively, D is TRBD1 (6 bases). Germline CDR1 reads MNHNY; CDR2 reads SVGAGI (reference sequence). The V end lost 7 bases, the J end lost 11 bases, and 14 bases lay between the germline ends. There are 11 residues in the CDR3. CDR3 in amino acids: CASIPAGAAFF. The CDR3 DNA is TGTGCCAGCATCCCCGCGGGGGCGGCTTTCTTT.

The sample holds many counts of this clonotype. The rearrangement links TRBV29-1 to TRBJ2-5, with TRBD2 matching 10 bases. This CDR3 is 13 amino acids long. The V gene's germline CDR1 is SQVTM and CDR2 ANQGSEA. With 4 bases clipped from V and 4 bases from J, the junction kept 3 bases outside the gene matches. CDR3 sequence reads: CSVGPSGRETQYF. The CDR3 nucleotides are TGCAGCGTTGGGCCTAGCGGGAGAGAGACCCAGTACTTC.

This clonotype was found many times. The chain has TRBV2 and TRBJ2-7; 8 nucleotides line up with TRBD2. Losses at the gene ends were 0 bases for V and 5 bases for J; bases not matched to a gene: 6. Germline V CDR1 and CDR2: SNHLY, FYNNEI. The CDR3 has 15 amino acids. CDR3 amino acids: CASSEAHGRAHEQYF. The CDR3 DNA sequence: TGTGCCAGCAGTGAAGCGCACGGGAGGGCACACGAGCAGTACTTC.

This clonotype has at least ten counts. The V gene is TRBV6-1, the J gene TRBJ2-5; 10 nucleotides align to TRBD1. CDR1 is MNHNS and CDR2 is SASEGT in the germline V gene. The CDR3 totals 15 residues. V was clipped by 5 bases and J by 5 bases; unmatched bases: 8. CDR3 sequence (DNA): TGTGCCAGCAGTTCAAGGGACAGGGGCCACGAGACCCAGTACTTC. It encodes CASSSRDRGHETQYF.

This clonotype was detected ten times or more. CDR3 nucleotide sequence: TGCAGCGTTGAGAGGGCATCGGAGACCCAGTACTTC. This encodes CSVERASETQYF. The chain combines TRBV29-1 with TRBJ2-5, with a tentative D call TRBD2 (5 bases). From germline, CDR1 is SQVTM and CDR2 ANQGSEA. V lost 3 bases, J lost 5 bases, and 10 bases lay in between. The CDR3 totals 12 residues.

This clonotype has a handful of counts. The chain links TRBV7-7 to TRBJ2-1, with D unresolved. The length of the CDR3 is 14 residues. With 7 bases removed from V and 4 bases from J, the gap between germline ends came to 14 bases. Germline values: CDR1 SSHAT, CDR2 FNYEAQ (reference sequence). The CDR3 DNA follows: TGTGCCAGCAAGAAATCGGACGGTTACAATGAGCAGTTCTTC. Translating it yields CASKKSDGYNEQFF.

In this sample, this clonotype turned up a few times. The chain joins TRBV20-1 to TRBJ2-7; TRBD2 matches at 12 bases. The V and J ends lost 5 bases and 1 base, in that order; junction bases with no gene match: 3. Germline lookup yields CDR1 DFQATT and CDR2 SNEGSKA (reference sequence). The CDR3 spans 14 residues. In DNA form, the CDR3 reads TGCAGTGCTTCTAGCGGGAGGGGGTCCTACGAGCAGTACTTC. This translates into CSASSGRGSYEQYF.

The J gene is TRBJ1-2, the V gene TRBV30; D may be TRBD1 (6 bases). The germline CDR1 and CDR2 sequences are GTSNPN and SVGIG (reference sequence). This CDR3 is 12 amino acids long. The ends were cut back, 0 bases at V and 8 bases at J, with 10 bases in the middle. CDR3: CAWSVYREGYTF. CDR3 nucleotide sequence: TGTGCCTGGAGTGTTTACAGGGAAGGCTACACCTTC.

This clonotype has ten or more counts. This rearrangement joins TRBV6-5 to TRBJ2-5; 11 bases align to TRBD2. The germline V gene has CDR1 MNHEY and CDR2 SVGAGI. Trimming removed 4 bases from V and 4 bases from J; junction bases left unmatched: 8. The CDR3 covers 16 residues. CDR3 region: CASSSGTSGGRETQYF. In nucleotides, the CDR3 is TGTGCCAGCAGTTCCGGGACTAGCGGAGGTAGAGAGACCCAGTACTTC.

The sample holds many counts of this clonotype. The chain has TRBV11-2 and TRBJ2-5; 7 positions match TRBD2. This CDR3 has 17 residues. With 0 bases clipped from V and 6 bases from J, the junction kept 13 bases outside the gene matches. Per germline, CDR1 SGHAT and CDR2 FQNNGV. CDR3 nucleotides: TGTGCCAGCAGCTTAGATCGTGGGGCGGTAAGCGGGAAGACCCAGTACTTC. It codes for CASSLDRGAVSGKTQYF.

This clonotype was observed at least ten times. The J gene is TRBJ2-6, the V gene TRBV7-3, with D tentatively TRBD1 (5 bases). Germline CDR1 is SGHTA and CDR2 is FQGTGA. The CDR3 contains 17 residues. V was trimmed by 5 bases and J by 0 bases, leaving 14 bases between them. CDR3 nucleotide sequence: TGTGCCAGCAGCCCAGGGCCTATGCCCTCTGGGGCCAACGTCCTGACTTTC. It yields the protein CASSPGPMPSGANVLTF.

This clonotype appeared many times. The chain recombines TRBV6-5 with TRBJ2-1, with D perhaps matching TRBD2 (5 bases). CDR3 length: 15 residues. Per the germline V gene, CDR1 is MNHEY and CDR2 is SVGAGI. Trimming took 2 bases from V and 8 from J, leaving 16 bases between them. This CDR3 reads CASSYARASPDEQFF. The DNA for the CDR3 is TGTGCCAGCAGTTACGCGCGGGCTAGTCCCGATGAGCAGTTCTTC.

CDR3: CASSPFYRGNYGYTF. The DNA for the CDR3 is TGCGCCAGCAGCCCCTTTTACAGGGGAAATTATGGCTACACCTTC. V is TRBV5-1 and J is TRBJ1-2; 7 bases are shared with TRBD1. Looked up from germline, CDR1 is SGHRS and CDR2 is YFSETQ. V lost 4 bases to trimming and J lost 5 bases; unmatched junction nucleotides: 11. The CDR3 spans 15 residues.

This clonotype was seen only a few times. The chain has TRBV24-1 and TRBJ2-1; the D call may be TRBD1 or TRBD2 (5 bases each). The germline CDR1 and CDR2 sequences are KGHDR and SFDVKD. This CDR3 is 14 amino acids long. Trimming stripped 5 bases from V and 9 bases from J, with 16 bases between. This CDR3 is CATSGNTGEGEQFF. Written as DNA, the CDR3 is TGTGCCACCAGTGGCAATACAGGAGAGGGTGAGCAGTTCTTC.

This clonotype was counted at least ten times. The chain is built from TRBV21-1 and TRBJ2-1. TRBV21-1 is noted as a pseudogene. The CDR3 loop spans 13 amino acids. CDR3 bases: TGTGCCAGGAGGCGTAACGACTACAATGAGCAGTTCTTC. The encoded protein is CARRRNDYNEQFF.

This clonotype was counted at least ten times. V gene TRBV11-2 combines with J gene TRBJ2-7, with TRBD2 matching over 12 bases. CDR3 length equals 15 residues. The trim removed 5 bases at V and 3 bases at J, leaving 5 bases unmatched. The germline CDR1 and CDR2 sequences are SGHAT and FQNNGV. The CDR3 coding sequence is TGTGCCAGCAGCCTACCGGGACTAGCGGGCTACGAGCAGTACTTC. It is translated as CASSLPGLAGYEQYF.

This clonotype was seen many times. The chain uses TRBV10-1 and TRBJ2-3; unclear D gene. Per the germline V gene, CDR1 is WNHNN and CDR2 is SYGVQD (reference sequence). CDR3 size: 14 residues. V lost 0 bases and J lost 2, with 6 bases in between. The CDR3 DNA is TGCGCCAGCAGTGAGTCTCTATCCACAGATACGCAGTATTTT. It is translated as CASSESLSTDTQYF.

The chain recombines TRBV5-4 with TRBJ2-5, with D unresolved. Per the germline V gene, CDR1 is SGHNT and CDR2 is YYREEE (reference sequence). Trimming cost V 0 bases and J 2 bases, with 8 bases left between them. CDR3 length: 14 residues. The CDR3 sequence: CASSLGQIQETQYF. CDR3 nucleotide sequence: TGTGCCAGCAGCTTGGGGCAGATTCAAGAGACCCAGTACTTC.

By its share, this clonotype is medium-sized. The CDR3 spells CASSLDRAEQFF. The CDR3 DNA follows: TGTGCCAGCAGTCTTGACAGGGCTGAGCAGTTCTTC. This rearrangement joins TRBV2 to TRBJ2-1, with 7 nucleotides matching TRBD1. The V segment lost 5 bases and the J segment 9 bases; nucleotides outside the gene matches: 4. The germline V gene encodes CDR1 SNHLY and CDR2 FYNNEI. The length of the CDR3 is 12 residues.

This clonotype occurred many times. The gene calls are TRBV6-6 and TRBJ1-3, with no clear D. With 8 bases removed from V and 2 bases from J, the gap between germline ends came to 7 bases. Germline loops: CDR1 MNHNY, CDR2 SVGAGI (reference sequence). This CDR3 contains 12 residues. The CDR3 spells CASRNTGNTIYF. For the CDR3, the DNA is TGTGCCAGCCGGAATACTGGAAACACCATATATTTT.

This clonotype was recorded at least ten times. V and J are TRBV7-9 and TRBJ2-7; TRBD2 might be the D (6 bases). This CDR3 has 15 residues. CDR1 is SEHNR and CDR2 is FQNEAQ in the germline V gene (reference sequence). The V and J ends lost 5 bases and 2 bases respectively, with 16 bases between them. In DNA form, the CDR3 reads TGTGCCAGCAGCCGTACGGGACTCGCTACCTACGAGCAGTACTTC. This codes for CASSRTGLATYEQYF.

The table lists this clonotype with a few counts. V is TRBV7-2 and J is TRBJ2-5, with a possible D match to TRBD1 (5 bases). Trimming shortened V by 3 bases and J by 1 base, and 9 bases separated the two germline ends. Germline CDR1 SGHTA, CDR2 FQGNSA. There are 14 residues in the CDR3. The CDR3 coding sequence is TGTGCCAGCAGCTTCCAGGGTTCCCAAGAGACCCAGTACTTC. Protein: CASSFQGSQETQYF.

This clonotype appeared many times. The chain links TRBV20-1 to TRBJ2-5; D possibly corresponds to TRBD2 (6 bases). This CDR3 comprises 15 residues. V dropped 4 bases and J dropped 1 base, with 16 bases sitting between them. The V gene's germline CDR1 is DFQATT and CDR2 SNEGSKA (reference sequence). The CDR3 nucleotides read TGCAGTGCTACCGGAGGGCTGGGGGTCCAAGAGACCCAGTACTTC. Its translation is CSATGGLGVQETQYF.

Many counts were recorded for this clonotype. The genes are TRBV5-6 and TRBJ2-5; the D is unclear. Between the trimmed V and J ends, which lost 2 bases and 13 bases, there was a span of 3 bases. The length of the CDR3 is 8 residues. Germline-derived CDR1 and CDR2 are SGHDT and YYEEEE. In DNA form, the CDR3 reads TGTGCCAGCAGCTTCGTGTACTTC. This sequence encodes CASSFVYF.

This clonotype was seen ten or more times. V is TRBV18 and J is TRBJ1-3; D unclear. CDR1 and CDR2 (germline): KGHSH, LQKENI. The CDR3 consists of 19 residues. V lost 0 bases and J lost 0, with 18 bases in between. The CDR3 DNA reads TGTGCCAGCTCACCACCGGGGTCCGGGTTCGAGAGCTCTGGAAACACCATATATTTT. Its protein product is CASSPPGSGFESSGNTIYF.

V is TRBV7-8 and J is TRBJ2-3; D is unresolved. V was clipped by 3 bases and J by 4 bases, with 14 bases between them. The CDR3 totals 15 residues. CDR1 is SGHVS and CDR2 is FQNEAQ in the germline V gene. CDR3 protein: CASSLSIEDADTQYF. As DNA, the CDR3 is TGTGCCAGCAGCTTGTCAATTGAGGACGCAGATACGCAGTATTTT.

Ten or more counts support this clonotype. The chain combines TRBV29-1 with TRBJ2-1, with TRBD2 identical over 8 bases. The CDR3 runs to 13 residues. V shed 6 bases, J shed 1 base, and the junction held 2 bases outside the gene matches. The V gene's germline CDR1 is SQVTM and CDR2 ANQGSEA. As DNA, the CDR3 is TGCAGCGTAACTAGCGGATCCTACAATGAGCAGTTCTTC. It specifies CSVTSGSYNEQFF.